Listed here are 12 T cell receptor beta chains from one sample, sequenced in a study of tumor-infiltrating lymphocytes in localized non-small cell lung cancer. The protocol was immunoSEQ multiplex PCR, while the TCRdb copy is restricted to in-frame clones and leaves out a portion. The sample lists 13,000 or so clones; about four fifths were seen once. The sequenced material came from lung tumor tissue. Receptors originate from a human donor with non-small cell lung cancer.

V and J are TRBV29-1 and TRBJ1-2; 9 bases fit TRBD1. V dropped 6 bases and J dropped 3; count of bases not matched to a gene: 11. CDR1 SQVTM and CDR2 ANQGSEA come from the germline V gene. The CDR3 length is 15 residues. CDR3: CSVTGQGSYYYGYTF. CDR3 nucleotide sequence: TGCAGCGTAACGGGACAGGGTTCGTATTACTATGGCTACACCTTC. The full variable domain, with the rest looked up from reference TRBV29-1 and TRBJ1-2, is SAVISQKPSRDICQRGTSLTIQCQVDSQVTMMFWYRQQPGQSLTLIATANQGSEATYESGFVIDKFPISRPNLTFSTLTVSNMSPEDSSIYLCSVTGQGSYYYGYTFGSGTRLTVV.

The chain uses TRBV4-2 and TRBJ2-2, with 7 positions matching TRBD2. CDR1 is LGHNA, CDR2 YNFKEQ, per germline. V shed 0 bases, J shed 3 bases, and the junction held 7 bases outside the gene matches. The CDR3 is 17 amino acids. CDR3: CASSQENRAGDTGELFF. CDR3 in DNA: TGTGCCAGCAGCCAAGAGAATCGGGCGGGGGACACCGGGGAGCTGTTTTTT.

The J gene is TRBJ2-7, the V gene TRBV9; 9 bases match TRBD2. CDR1 is SGDLS and CDR2 is YYNGEE in the germline V gene. With 4 bases clipped from V and 6 bases from J, the junction kept 11 bases outside the gene matches. The CDR3 is 15 residues long. CDR3 nucleotide sequence: TGTGCCAGCAGCAGTGGAGCGGGGGGTTTTATCGAGCAGTACTTC. Translated, it gives CASSSGAGGFIEQYF.

This sequence joins TRBV6-5 and TRBJ2-5, with D perhaps being TRBD1 or TRBD2 (5 bases each). Germline CDR1 MNHEY, CDR2 SVGAGI. The V and J ends lost 0 bases and 13 bases respectively, with 18 bases between them. CDR3 size: 14 residues. CDR3 protein: CASSYSPGTPDLYF. In DNA, the CDR3 is TGTGCCAGCAGTTACTCACCCGGGACGCCAGATCTGTACTTC.

This clone was counted once. This chain links TRBV7-2 with TRBJ2-5; no reliable D call. This CDR3 comprises 13 residues. Trimming removed 0 bases at V and 5 bases at J, with 7 bases between. Germline V gene data show CDR1 as SGHTA and CDR2 as FQGNSA. CDR3 DNA: TGTGCCAGCAGCTTAGCCCGCATTGAGACCCAGTACTTC. It specifies CASSLARIETQYF. Drawing the rest from reference TRBV7-2 and TRBJ2-5, the complete variable domain is GAGVSQSPSNKVTEKGKDVELRCDPISGHTALYWYRQSLGQGLEFLIYFQGNSAPDKSGLPSDRFSAERTGGSVSTLTIQRTQQEDSAVYLCASSLARIETQYFGPGTRLLVL.

V gene TRBV5-6 combines with J gene TRBJ2-1, with D perhaps matching TRBD1 or TRBD2 (5 bases each). This CDR3 has 12 amino acids. Germline CDR1 reads SGHDT; CDR2 reads YYEEEE. The V end lost 3 bases, the J end lost 6 bases, and 7 bases lay between the germline ends. The CDR3 DNA is TGTGCCAGCAGCTGGGACCGCAATGAGCAGTTCTTC. The encoded protein is CASSWDRNEQFF.

The chain employs TRBV5-1 and TRBJ2-5, with 12 nucleotides matching TRBD2. CDR1 and CDR2 (germline): SGHRS, YFSETQ. V shed 0 bases and J 5 bases; nucleotides not matched to a gene: 2. The length of the CDR3 is 15 residues. CDR3 sequence reads: CASSLAGTSGETQYF. CDR3 in DNA: TGCGCCAGCAGCTTGGCCGGGACTAGCGGGGAGACCCAGTACTTC.

The CDR3 DNA reads as TGTGCCTGGAGTGTACCTGCGGGGGGGACAAGCACAGATACGCAGTATTTT. Translated, it gives CAWSVPAGGTSTDTQYF. V gene TRBV30 combines with J gene TRBJ2-3, with 9 bases aligning to TRBD2. Germline V gives CDR1 GTSNPN, CDR2 SVGIG (reference sequence). Trimming took 0 bases from V and 0 from J; bases not matched to a gene: 7. CDR3 length equals 17 residues. Full variable domain (rest looked up from reference TRBV30 and TRBJ2-3): SQTIHQWPATLVQPVGSPLSLECTVEGTSNPNLYWYRQAAGRGLQLLFYSVGIGQISSEVPQNLSASRPQDRQFILSSKKLLLSDSGFYLCAWSVPAGGTSTDTQYFGPGTRLTVL.

In this sample, this clone turned up a few times. This chain links TRBV29-1 with TRBJ1-1; D gene uncertain. Per the germline V gene, CDR1 is SQVTM and CDR2 is ANQGSEA. V was trimmed by 4 bases and J by 1 base, leaving 4 bases between them. The CDR3 loop spans 11 amino acids. The CDR3 spells CSVGRNTEAFF. The CDR3 DNA reads as TGCAGCGTTGGCAGGAACACTGAAGCTTTCTTT.

The rearrangement uses TRBV18 and TRBJ2-1; D possibly uses TRBD1 or TRBD2 (5 bases each). Germline CDR1 and CDR2: KGHSH and LQKENI. V was pared by 4 bases and J by 7 bases, with 17 bases between. The CDR3 is made up of 15 amino acids. For the CDR3, the DNA is TGTGCCAGCTCACTTGGGACGGCGGTCGGGAATGAGCAGTTCTTC. The encoded protein is CASSLGTAVGNEQFF.

This CDR3 is CASSQEPQGGYGNTIYF. The CDR3, as DNA: TGCGCCAGCAGCCAAGAACCCCAGGGAGGATACGGCAACACCATATATTTT. The V call is TRBV4-1, the J call TRBJ1-3, with D possibly TRBD1 on 5 matching bases. The germline V and J ends were trimmed by 0 bases and 7 bases, with 19 bases remaining between them. CDR1 and CDR2 from the germline V gene are MGHRA and YSYEKL. The CDR3 extends over 17 amino acids.

The chain uses TRBV7-9 and TRBJ1-1; D not resolved. V lost 2 bases, J lost 0 bases, and 4 bases lay in between. CDR1 and CDR2 from the germline V gene are SEHNR and FQNEAQ (reference sequence). This CDR3 comprises 13 residues. The CDR3 protein is CASSLILNTEAFF. CDR3 DNA sequence: TGTGCCAGCAGCTTAATTTTGAACACTGAAGCTTTCTTT.